A single sample is the source of the 13 T cell receptor beta chains below, sequenced in a study of T-cell reconstitution after alpha-beta-depleted transplantation in children. Construction of the TCRbeta library involved unique molecular identifiers. Each CDR3 protein gets one entry after TCRdb re-called the PCR reads with MiXCR. The sample includes roughly 200,000 distinct CDR3 sequences, roughly 15% of them seen just once. Sequencing was performed on PBMCs from the stem cell graft donor, taken from the stem cell graft. The receptors derive from a human donor who donated a stem cell graft to a child with acute lymphoblastic leukemia.

At least ten counts were recorded for this clonotype. The chain links TRBV11-2 to TRBJ2-4; the D is unclear. Germline-derived CDR1 and CDR2 are SGHAT and FQNNGV. Trimming left V 5 bases short and J 7 bases short, with 15 bases between. CDR3 length: 14 amino acids. Here the CDR3 DNA reads TGTGCCAGCAGCATCGGTCCGGCGGCCAACATTCAGTACTTC. Amino acid sequence: CASSIGPAANIQYF.

This clonotype has more than one count but fewer than ten. The chain has TRBV7-9 and TRBJ2-3; maybe TRBD2 (6 bases). Germline CDR1 SEHNR, CDR2 FQNEAQ (reference sequence). The CDR3 consists of 15 residues. V was cut by 4 bases and J by 1 base, with 12 bases left in between. CDR3 DNA sequence: TGTGCCAGCAGCTCGGGAGCGACGCGCACAGATACGCAGTATTTT. This encodes CASSSGATRTDTQYF.

This clonotype was recorded at least ten times. This chain joins TRBV3-1 and TRBJ1-1; tentative D call: TRBD1 (6 bases). The CDR3 length is 15 residues. V gave up 3 bases and J gave up 1 base, with 12 bases separating them. Germline assignment: CDR1 LGHDT and CDR2 YNNKEL (reference sequence). The CDR3 spells CASSQRTVANTEAFF. In nucleotides, the CDR3 is TGTGCCAGCAGCCAGAGGACAGTCGCGAACACTGAAGCTTTCTTT.

Points on this clonotype: This may stem from a read error, because a much larger clone lies one nucleotide away. The chain combines TRBV6-2 or TRBV6-3 with TRBJ2-7; D may be TRBD1 (5 bases). The germline V gene encodes CDR1 MNHEY and CDR2 SVGEGT. Trimming removed 5 bases from V and 7 bases from J, with 15 bases in between. The length of the CDR3 is 13 residues. In nucleotides, the CDR3 is TGTGCCAGCAGTCCCACCCAGGGCGGAGAGCAGTACTTC. It specifies CASSPTQGGEQYF.

Only a few counts were recorded for this clonotype. The genes are TRBV19 and TRBJ1-6; D is ambiguous. V shed 6 bases and J shed 7 bases, with 7 bases lying between them. Per germline, CDR1 LNHDA and CDR2 SQIVND (reference sequence). The CDR3 consists of 12 residues. The CDR3 loop is CASRLNNSPLHF. The CDR3 DNA sequence: TGTGCCAGTAGACTTAACAATTCACCCCTCCACTTT.

This clonotype has a count of ten or more. The rearrangement uses TRBV6-5 and TRBJ2-5; 7 positions agree with TRBD2. Germline lookup yields CDR1 MNHEY and CDR2 SVGAGI. CDR3 length: 14 residues. Trimming at V came to 2 bases and at J to 4 bases, leaving 4 bases not matched to a gene. In DNA, the CDR3 is TGTGCCAGCAGTTACCCGGGGGGAGCAGAGACCCAGTACTTC. This codes for CASSYPGGAETQYF.

The rearrangement joins TRBV4-2 to TRBJ2-3; 7 bases align to TRBD1. Germline assignment: CDR1 LGHNA and CDR2 YNFKEQ. This CDR3 has 15 residues. J gave up 7 bases and V 0 bases, and 7 bases lay outside the gene matches. CDR3 sequence (DNA): TGTGCCAGCAGCCAAGATATTGGACAGGCTAATACGCAGTATTTT. Encoded protein: CASSQDIGQANTQYF.

The chain combines TRBV5-1 with TRBJ2-7; 7 bases map to TRBD2. CDR1 SGHRS and CDR2 YFSETQ come from the germline V gene. This CDR3 region has 15 residues. The V gene end was trimmed by 0 bases and the J gene end by 0 bases; junction bases not matched to a gene: 3. The CDR3 reads CASSLGLAVSYEQYF. The CDR3 DNA sequence: TGCGCCAGCAGCTTGGGGCTAGCGGTCTCCTACGAGCAGTACTTC.

In its sample, this clonotype was seen many times. The chain recombines TRBV20-1 with TRBJ1-1, with 8 nucleotides matching TRBD1. CDR1 and CDR2 from the germline V gene are DFQATT and SNEGSKA (reference sequence). This CDR3 contains 14 residues. Trimming at V came to 0 bases and at J to 10 bases, leaving 10 bases not matched to a gene. CDR3 nucleotide sequence: TGCAGTGCTAGAGAAGAGATCAGGGGGCGGGGAGCTTTCTTT. It is translated as CSAREEIRGRGAFF.

Remarks on this clonotype: A much more abundant neighbour one base away suggests this may be a read error. V usage is TRBV10-3 and J usage is TRBJ2-5; the D is unclear. The CDR3 has 13 residues. The germline CDR1 and CDR2 sequences are ENHRY and SYGVKD. V dropped 5 bases and J dropped 5 bases, with 12 bases sitting between them. The CDR3 region has the DNA TGTGCCATCAGTTACAACATGGAGGAGACCCAGTACTTC. Translated, it gives CAISYNMEETQYF.

This clonotype was counted many times. The chain links TRBV4-1 to TRBJ2-5; maybe TRBD2 (6 bases). The CDR3 runs 17 residues. V gave up 2 bases and J gave up 5 bases, with 21 bases separating them. Germline CDR1 MGHRA, CDR2 YSYEKL. In DNA, the CDR3 is TGCGCCAGCAGCCAATTAGGAGGGCACCCCATCCAGGAGACCCAGTACTTC. Protein: CASSQLGGHPIQETQYF.

This rearrangement joins TRBV6-4 to TRBJ1-1, with D perhaps TRBD1 (5 bases). CDR1 and CDR2 (germline): MRHNA, SNTAGT. Trimming took 4 bases from V and 11 from J, leaving 17 bases between them. The CDR3 loop spans 13 amino acids. The CDR3 sequence is CASSAAEGTAAFF. As DNA, the CDR3 is TGTGCCAGCAGTGCCGCAGAAGGGACTGCGGCTTTCTTT.

The V and J genes are TRBV27 and TRBJ2-7; 8 bases agree with TRBD1. CDR1 is MNHEY and CDR2 is SMNVEV in the germline V gene (reference sequence). The CDR3 is 13 residues long. The J segment lost 6 bases and the V segment lost 7 bases, leaving 8 bases of the junction unmatched. The CDR3 DNA reads as TGTGCCAGCACCCCGGACAGGGCCCGCGAGCAGTACTTC. It specifies CASTPDRAREQYF.